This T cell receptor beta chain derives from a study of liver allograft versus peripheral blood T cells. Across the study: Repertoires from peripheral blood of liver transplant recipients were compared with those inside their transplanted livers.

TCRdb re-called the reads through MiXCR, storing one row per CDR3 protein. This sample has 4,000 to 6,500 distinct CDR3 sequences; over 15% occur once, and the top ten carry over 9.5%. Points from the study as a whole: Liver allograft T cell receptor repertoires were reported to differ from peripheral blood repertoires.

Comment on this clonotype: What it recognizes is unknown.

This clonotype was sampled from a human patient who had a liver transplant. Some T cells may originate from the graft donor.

DNA of the CDR3: TGCAGTGCTAGAGTCCGGGGGCGGCAAGAGACCCAGTACTTC. It is translated as CSARVRGRQETQYF. This chain links TRBV20-1 with TRBJ2-5, with D perhaps TRBD1 or TRBD2 (6 bases each). Trimming cost V 1 base and J 2 bases, with 11 bases left between them. The CDR3 runs to 14 residues. The germline V gene encodes CDR1 DFQATT and CDR2 SNEGSKA (reference sequence).